This entry lists 11 T cell receptor beta chains sequenced from one sample in a study of blood T cell repertoires in COVID-19. Some clones are missing from TCRdb's copy, which holds only in-frame ones; the method was immunoSEQ multiplex PCR. This sample has more than 150,000 clones, with about 86% found just once. The sequenced sample consisted of peripheral blood. These TCRs come from a woman in her seventies with COVID-19, enrolled during active disease.

This chain links TRBV11-2 with TRBJ1-5; D gene uncertain. Germline V gives CDR1 SGHAT, CDR2 FQNNGV. Trimming stripped 0 bases from V and 0 bases from J, with 3 bases between. The CDR3 has 14 residues. The CDR3 DNA reads TGTGCCAGCAGCTTAGACGGTAGCAATCAGCCCCAGCATTTT. It encodes CASSLDGSNQPQHF.

The V call is TRBV15, the J call TRBJ2-5, with 9 bases that match TRBD1. This CDR3 region has 14 residues. V shed 1 base, J shed 8 bases, and the junction held 5 bases outside the gene matches. Germline V CDR1 and CDR2: LNHNV, YYDKDF (reference sequence). Written as DNA, the CDR3 is TGTGCCACCAGCAGAGCCGGGACAGGGAGCACCCAGTACTTC. This encodes CATSRAGTGSTQYF.

V is TRBV2 and J is TRBJ1-4; 9 bases line up with TRBD1. With 4 bases clipped from V and 0 bases from J, the junction kept 3 bases outside the gene matches. The CDR3 length is 16 residues. CDR1 is SNHLY, CDR2 FYNNEI, per germline. The CDR3 spells CASSGGQGATNEKLFF. CDR3 nucleotides: TGTGCCAGCAGTGGGGGACAGGGCGCAACTAATGAAAAACTGTTTTTT.

V and J are TRBV5-6 and TRBJ1-2, with TRBD1 identical over 7 bases. The ends lost 4 bases at V and 0 bases at J; junction bases unmatched: 0. CDR1 is SGHDT, CDR2 YYEEEE, per germline. The CDR3 extends over 13 amino acids. The DNA of the CDR3 is TGTGCCAGCAGCAGGGGGCCTAACTATGGCTACACCTTC. Its translation is CASSRGPNYGYTF.

There are a few counts of this clone. This sequence joins TRBV19 and TRBJ1-5, with D perhaps matching TRBD1 (6 bases). CDR1 and CDR2 (germline): LNHDA, SQIVND (reference sequence). There are 15 residues in the CDR3. The V end was cut by 6 bases, the J end by 6 bases, with 18 bases between. The CDR3 sequence: CASRRGTGSSQPQHF. In DNA form, the CDR3 reads TGTGCCAGTAGACGAGGAACAGGGAGTTCTCAGCCCCAGCATTTT. The entire variable domain, with the rest obtained from reference TRBV19 and TRBJ1-5, is as follows: DGGITQSPKYLFRKEGQNVTLSCEQNLNHDAMYWYRQDPGQGLRLIYYSQIVNDFQKGDIAEGYSVSREKKESFPLTVTSAQKNPTAFYLCASRRGTGSSQPQHFGDGTRLSIL.

The chain employs TRBV7-3 and TRBJ2-3; no firm D call. Trimming took off 2 bases at V and 4 bases at J, with 10 bases between the two ends. Germline loops: CDR1 SGHTA, CDR2 FQGTGA. The CDR3 runs 14 residues. CDR3 protein: CASSLFSPSDTQYF. The CDR3 bases are TGTGCCAGCAGCTTATTCAGTCCTTCAGATACGCAGTATTTT.

The rearrangement joins TRBV19 to TRBJ1-5; possibly TRBD1 for D (6 bases). The V gene's germline CDR1 is LNHDA and CDR2 SQIVND (reference sequence). V was pared by 4 bases and J by 6 bases, with 16 bases between. The CDR3 totals 15 residues. The DNA of the CDR3 is TGTGCCAGTAGTACACTCCACAGGGCCACTCAGCCCCAGCATTTT. Translation: CASSTLHRATQPQHF.

V gene TRBV12-3 or TRBV12-4 combines with J gene TRBJ1-4; D not resolved. V lost 4 bases to trimming and J lost 8 bases, with 5 bases between them. CDR3 length: 11 residues. CDR3 nucleotide sequence: TGTGCCAGCAGTTCGGGGGAAAAACTGTTTTTT. Protein sequence: CASSSGEKLFF.

The rearrangement uses TRBV5-1 and TRBJ2-6; D is perhaps TRBD1 (5 bases). This CDR3 has 17 amino acids. V was cut by 2 bases and J by 0 bases, with 12 bases left in between. Germline CDR1 and CDR2: SGHRS and YFSETQ. CDR3 amino acids: CASSFSDRYSGANVLTF. CDR3 coding DNA: TGCGCCAGCAGCTTTAGTGACAGATACTCTGGGGCCAACGTCCTGACTTTC.

V gene TRBV7-9 combines with J gene TRBJ2-1; D possibly corresponds to TRBD1 (5 bases). The germline V gene encodes CDR1 SEHNR and CDR2 FQNEAQ (reference sequence). This CDR3 is 15 amino acids long. Trimming took off 3 bases at V and 2 bases at J, with 11 bases between the two ends. CDR3 region: CASSFPGSTYNEQFF. The CDR3 DNA follows: TGTGCCAGCAGCTTTCCAGGGTCAACCTACAATGAGCAGTTCTTC.

V is TRBV16 and J is TRBJ2-7; possibly TRBD2 for D (5 bases). CDR3 length: 13 amino acids. Germline V gene lookup returns CDR1 KGHSY and CDR2 FQNENV. Trimming pared 4 bases from V and 5 bases from J, leaving 12 bases between. For the CDR3, the DNA is TGTGCCAGCAGCCCTTCCCCGGGGAACGAGCAGTACTTC. This translates into CASSPSPGNEQYF.